The entry below describes one TCR beta chain. Its antigen remains unidentified. Germline CDR1 reads MNHEY; CDR2 reads SMNVEV (reference sequence). This CDR3 is built from 17 residues. These data are taken from a study of shared clonotypes between healthy human individuals. For the study at large: Aged between 18 and 49, the donors were a couple of women and three men. Study-wide findings and caveats: Clonotypes not shared had lower generation probabilities than those common to all four donors. With few donors, the genetic and exposure-history diversity represented was limited.

Sequencing used immunoSEQ multiplex PCR; TCRdb keeps in-frame clones, though not all of them. This sample has roughly 1,000,000 clones, with around 78% found just once. This sequence originates from a man younger than 35 in good health. Some clones in this sample may be carry-over from other donors' samples. The specimen sequenced was memory CD4+ T cells from PBMCs. As for subset: CD45RA-negative fraction. The chain couples TRBV27 to TRBJ2-5, with 7 bases matching TRBD2. The J call is uncertain, as TRBJ2-7 better fits the DNA end. CDR3 sequence reads: CASSLRRGGRPPYEQYF. In nucleotides, the CDR3 is TGTGCCAGCAGTTTACGACGGGGAGGGAGACCGCCCTACGAGCAGTACTTC.